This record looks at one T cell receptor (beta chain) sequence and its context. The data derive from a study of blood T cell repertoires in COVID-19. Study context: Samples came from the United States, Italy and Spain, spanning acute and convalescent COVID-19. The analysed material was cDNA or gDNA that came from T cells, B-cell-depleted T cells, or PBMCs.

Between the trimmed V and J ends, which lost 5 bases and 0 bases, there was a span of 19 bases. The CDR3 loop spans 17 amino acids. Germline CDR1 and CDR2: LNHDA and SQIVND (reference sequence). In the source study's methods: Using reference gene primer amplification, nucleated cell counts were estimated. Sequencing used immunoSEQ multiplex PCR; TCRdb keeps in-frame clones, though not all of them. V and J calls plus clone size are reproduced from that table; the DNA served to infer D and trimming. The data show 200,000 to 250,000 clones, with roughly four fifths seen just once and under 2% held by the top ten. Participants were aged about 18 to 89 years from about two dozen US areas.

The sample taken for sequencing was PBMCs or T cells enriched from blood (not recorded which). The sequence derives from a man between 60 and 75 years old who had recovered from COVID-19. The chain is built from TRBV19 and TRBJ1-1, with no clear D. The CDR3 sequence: CASSSHFAPAMNTEAFF. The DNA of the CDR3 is TGTGCCAGTAGTTCACATTTCGCCCCAGCGATGAACACTGAAGCTTTCTTT.